This T cell receptor (beta chain) appears in the sequencing data of a study of T cells in Graves' hyperthyroidism and ophthalmopathy. CDR1 is SGHAT, CDR2 FQNNGV, per germline. The CDR3 consists of 14 residues. Trimming removed 5 bases at V and 0 bases at J, with 11 bases between. Among the patients, aged 18 to 65, hyperthyroidism was newly diagnosed and had lasted under 2 months. Regions amplified from RNA transcripts were the TCR beta CDR3 regions. The TCR CDR3 first-round RT-PCR relied on the HTBI primer set. TCRdb re-derived calls from the multiplex PCR reads in MiXCR, one entry per CDR3 protein. The sample has around 200,000 distinct CDR3 sequences, about 15% seen once. Turning to this clonotype: Its antigen is undetermined.

Findings of the study overall: Model output signaled ophthalmopathy a median roughly 6.1 months ahead of onset.

The sequencing input was blood. The clonotype comes from a woman aged 50 to 60 with Graves' hyperthyroidism. The chain carries TRBV11-2 and TRBJ2-7; D remains ambiguous. This CDR3 is CASSPSRVSYEQYF. CDR3 coding DNA: TGTGCCAGCAGCCCCTCTCGGGTCTCCTACGAGCAGTACTTC.